This TCR beta chain was captured by sequencing in a study of graft-versus-host responses after intestinal transplantation. Study context: Every one of the recipients received anti-thymocyte globulin induction and afterwards took tacrolimus and steroids for around 3 years. Study-wide points: Present in recipient marrow, GvH clones included some that appeared first in ileum or blood.

With regard to this clone: Antigen unknown.

The data were produced by immunoSEQ multiplex PCR, yet TCRdb's version contains in-frame clones alone and is incomplete. This sample yields approximately 58,000 clones, of which 70% to 90% are seen a single time; around 1.5% belongs to the top ten. The germline V gene has CDR1 SGHTA and CDR2 FQGTGA. This CDR3 is 15 amino acids long. The ends lost 4 bases at V and 2 bases at J; junction bases unmatched: 3. The input for sequencing was PBMCs, taken 26 days after transplant. The clonotype originates from a human patient who received an intestinal transplant, so some T cells may come from the graft donor. This chain connects TRBV7-3 to TRBJ2-1, with TRBD2 matching 9 bases. CDR3 region: CASSSQRGAYNEQFF. In nucleotides, the CDR3 is TGTGCCAGCAGCTCTCAGCGGGGGGCCTACAATGAGCAGTTCTTC.